Listed below are T cell receptor beta chains from one sample, sequenced in a study of T cell repertoires in cytomegalovirus infection. Their cognate antigens are unknown. TCRdb used MiXCR to reprocess the reads, holding one entry per CDR3 protein. Among about 900,000 distinct CDR3 sequences listed, roughly a third were seen once. This material consisted of cultured CD8+ T cells from PBMCs, taken from culture after CMV antigen stimulation. These receptors were collected from a human donor in good health (CMV status not recorded). Some clones in this sample may be carry-over from other donors' samples. Both conserved end residues are part of each CDR3. The order of the fields is J gene, V gene, D gene, clone size, CDR3 protein, CDR3 DNA. A D gene is named only where the DNA matches it firmly. Clone size is not always given. Where it is, it says once, few, many or a class for expanded clones.

TRBJ2-5	TRBV12-3/TRBV12-4	TRBD2	few	CASSLLILAGGQETQYF	TGTGCCAGCAGTTTACTCATACTAGCGGGGGGACAAGAGACCCAGTACTTC
TRBJ1-2	TRBV7-2	-	many	CASSLLSGTSRGYTF	TGTGCCAGCAGCTTACTATCCGGGACATCGAGGGGCTACACCTTC
TRBJ2-3	TRBV6-1	TRBD2	-	CASSELAGGLLFDTQYF	TGTGCCAGCAGTGAACTAGCGGGGGGCCTTCTTTTCGATACGCAGTATTTT
TRBJ2-2	TRBV7-4	TRBD2	few	CASREVPGTGELFF	TGTGCCAGCCGGGAGGTTCCGGGAACCGGGGAGCTGTTTTTT
TRBJ2-5	TRBV7-2	-	few	CASRRTSGQETQYF	TGTGCCAGCAGAAGGACCTCGGGGCAAGAGACCCAGTACTTC
TRBJ1-5	TRBV19	-	once	CASSIGQSPYSNQPQHF	TGTGCCAGTAGTATTGGGCAGTCCCCGTATAGCAATCAGCCCCAGCATTTT
TRBJ2-7	TRBV10-3	TRBD1	few	CAISESKTGIQYEQYF	TGTGCCATCAGTGAGTCCAAGACAGGGATTCAATACGAGCAGTACTTC
TRBJ2-1	TRBV24-1	TRBD2	-	CATSDLPTSVGQFF	TGTGCCACCAGTGATTTACCTACTAGCGTAGGGCAGTTCTTC
TRBJ2-2	TRBV28	-	once	CASRGYDKNTGELFF	TGTGCCAGCAGGGGGTATGATAAGAACACCGGGGAGCTGTTTTTT
TRBJ2-3	TRBV4-3	-	few	CASSQGSAVTDTQYF	TGCGCCAGCAGCCAAGGATCGGCGGTCACAGATACGCAGTATTTT
TRBJ1-5	TRBV7-2	-	many	CASSSFRAQPQHF	TGTGCCAGCAGCTCATTCAGGGCTCAGCCCCAGCATTTT
TRBJ1-5	TRBV27	-	-	CASSLNTYQPQHF	TGTGCCAGCAGTTTAAACACGTATCAGCCCCAGCATTTT
TRBJ2-1	TRBV28	-	-	CASISDSSPYNEQFF	TGTGCCAGCATCTCGGACTCGTCCCCCTACAATGAGCAGTTCTTC